The rows below give T cell receptor beta chains drawn from one sample of a study of blood T cell repertoires in COVID-19. TCRdb's table, derived via immunoSEQ multiplex PCR, lists solely in-frame clones and lacks some. There are 150,000 to 200,000 clones in the sample; approximately 84% occur only once, and around 2.9% lies in the top ten. The sample comprised peripheral blood. These receptors were collected from a woman aged 80 or older with COVID-19, enrolled during active disease. Both conserved end residues are trimmed from each CDR3.

CDR3 protein: ASSGQYEQY; V gene: TRBV18; J gene: TRBJ2-7
CDR3 protein: ASSLALDRGREKLF; V gene: TRBV5-1; J gene: TRBJ1-4
CDR3 protein: SVVRTGGTEAF; V gene: TRBV29-1; J gene: TRBJ1-1
CDR3 protein: ASSRPTGLSNYGYT; V gene: TRBV18; J gene: TRBJ1-2
CDR3 protein: ASSQGGGTNEKLF; V gene: TRBV3-1/TRBV3-2; J gene: TRBJ1-4
CDR3 protein: ASSIFPDTQY; V gene: TRBV28; J gene: TRBJ2-3
CDR3 protein: ASSTDRDQPQH; V gene: TRBV11-2; J gene: TRBJ1-5
CDR3 protein: ASSSDRVGGNTIY; V gene: TRBV5-4; J gene: TRBJ1-3
CDR3 protein: ASSQDLQGITEAF; V gene: TRBV4-2; J gene: TRBJ1-1
CDR3 protein: ASSQSGGNYGYT; V gene: TRBV4-2; J gene: TRBJ1-2
CDR3 protein: ASSLVGGNGYT; V gene: TRBV7-2; J gene: TRBJ1-2
CDR3 protein: AWTRMEKTEAF; V gene: TRBV30; J gene: TRBJ1-1
CDR3 protein: ASSEITSGYSYNEQF; V gene: TRBV25-1; J gene: TRBJ2-1
CDR3 protein: ASSLGPTVGYGYT; V gene: TRBV28; J gene: TRBJ1-2
CDR3 protein: ASSSPTSTDTQY; V gene: TRBV7-6; J gene: TRBJ2-3
CDR3 protein: ASRLYIGTKFSGGGPYEQY; V gene: TRBV12-2; J gene: TRBJ2-7